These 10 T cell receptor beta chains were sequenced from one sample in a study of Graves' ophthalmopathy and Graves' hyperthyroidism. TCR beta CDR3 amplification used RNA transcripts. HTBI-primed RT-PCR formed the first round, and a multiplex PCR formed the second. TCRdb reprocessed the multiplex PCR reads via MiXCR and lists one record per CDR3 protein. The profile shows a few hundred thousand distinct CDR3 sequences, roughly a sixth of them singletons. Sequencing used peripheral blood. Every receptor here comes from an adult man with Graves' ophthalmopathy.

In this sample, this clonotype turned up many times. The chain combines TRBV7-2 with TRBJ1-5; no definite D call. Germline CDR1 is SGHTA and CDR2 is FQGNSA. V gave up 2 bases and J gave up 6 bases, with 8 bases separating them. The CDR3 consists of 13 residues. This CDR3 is CASSLLSGQPQHF. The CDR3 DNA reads TGTGCCAGCAGCTTACTCTCGGGTCAGCCCCAGCATTTT. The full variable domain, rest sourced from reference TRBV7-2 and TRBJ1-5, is GAGVSQSPSNKVTEKGKDVELRCDPISGHTALYWYRQSLGQGLEFLIYFQGNSAPDKSGLPSDRFSAERTGGSVSTLTIQRTQQEDSAVYLCASSLLSGQPQHFGDGTRLSIL.

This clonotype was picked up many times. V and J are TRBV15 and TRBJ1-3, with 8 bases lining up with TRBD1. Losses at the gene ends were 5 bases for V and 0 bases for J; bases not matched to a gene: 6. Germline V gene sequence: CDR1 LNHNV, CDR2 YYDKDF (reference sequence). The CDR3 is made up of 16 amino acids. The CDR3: CATSSTGTGSGNTIYF. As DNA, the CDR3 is TGTGCCACCAGCTCAACCGGGACAGGCTCTGGAAACACCATATATTTT. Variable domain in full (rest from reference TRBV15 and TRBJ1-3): DAMVIQNPRYQVTQFGKPVTLSCSQTLNHNVMYWYQQKSSQAPKLLFHYYDKDFNNEADTPDNFQSRRPNTSFCFLDIRSPGLGDTAMYLCATSSTGTGSGNTIYFGEGSWLTVV.

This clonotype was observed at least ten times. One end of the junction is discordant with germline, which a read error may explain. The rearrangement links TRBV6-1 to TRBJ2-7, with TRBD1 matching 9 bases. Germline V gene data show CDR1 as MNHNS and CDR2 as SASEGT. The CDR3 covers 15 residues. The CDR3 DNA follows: TGTGCCAGCAGAGAAGGGACAGGGAATAGATACGAGCAGTACTTC. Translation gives CASREGTGNRYEQYF.

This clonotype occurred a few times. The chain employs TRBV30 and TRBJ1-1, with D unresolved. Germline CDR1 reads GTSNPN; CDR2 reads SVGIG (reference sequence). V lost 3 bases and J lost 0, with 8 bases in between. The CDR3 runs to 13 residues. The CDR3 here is CAWRVYMNTEAFF. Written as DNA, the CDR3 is TGTGCCTGGAGAGTATACATGAACACTGAAGCTTTCTTT.

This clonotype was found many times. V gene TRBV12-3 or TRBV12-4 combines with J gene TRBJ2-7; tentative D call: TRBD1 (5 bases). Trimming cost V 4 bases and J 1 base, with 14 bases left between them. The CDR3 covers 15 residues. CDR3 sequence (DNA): TGTGCCAGCAGTTCTTCAGGGATTTTGTCCTACGAGCAGTACTTC. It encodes CASSSSGILSYEQYF.

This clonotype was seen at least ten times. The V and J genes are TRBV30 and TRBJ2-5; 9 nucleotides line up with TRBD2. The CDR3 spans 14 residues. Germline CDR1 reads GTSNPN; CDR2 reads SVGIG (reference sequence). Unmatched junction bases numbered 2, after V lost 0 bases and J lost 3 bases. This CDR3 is CAWSVRLAEETQYF. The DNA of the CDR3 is TGTGCCTGGAGTGTACGACTAGCGGAAGAGACCCAGTACTTC.

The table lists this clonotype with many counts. CDR3 loop: CASTPGAIGELFF. CDR3 coding DNA: TGTGCCAGCACCCCGGGGGCGATCGGGGAGCTGTTTTTT. The chain carries TRBV2 and TRBJ2-2, with D perhaps assigned TRBD1 or TRBD2 (6 bases each). V was clipped by 7 bases and J by 7 bases, with 13 bases between them. Germline assignment: CDR1 SNHLY and CDR2 FYNNEI. The CDR3 extends over 13 amino acids.

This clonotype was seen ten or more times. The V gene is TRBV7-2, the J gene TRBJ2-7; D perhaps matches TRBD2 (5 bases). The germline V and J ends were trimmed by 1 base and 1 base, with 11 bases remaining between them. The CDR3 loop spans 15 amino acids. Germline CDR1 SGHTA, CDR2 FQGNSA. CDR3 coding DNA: TGTGCCAGCAGCTTAGGAGTAGCGAGTTCCTACGAGCAGTACTTC. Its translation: CASSLGVASSYEQYF.

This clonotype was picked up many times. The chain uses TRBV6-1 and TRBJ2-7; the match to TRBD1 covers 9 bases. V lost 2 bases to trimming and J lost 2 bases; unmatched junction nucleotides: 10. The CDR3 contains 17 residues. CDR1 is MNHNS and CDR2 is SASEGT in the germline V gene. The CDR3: CASSEIPGQGIPYEQYF. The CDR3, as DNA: TGTGCCAGCAGTGAAATACCCGGACAGGGGATTCCCTACGAGCAGTACTTC.

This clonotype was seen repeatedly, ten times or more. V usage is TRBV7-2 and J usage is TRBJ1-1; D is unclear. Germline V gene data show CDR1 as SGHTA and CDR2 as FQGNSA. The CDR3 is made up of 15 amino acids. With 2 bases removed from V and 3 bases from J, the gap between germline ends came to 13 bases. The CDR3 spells CASSLKASRDTEAFF. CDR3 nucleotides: TGTGCCAGCAGCTTAAAGGCGTCAAGGGACACTGAAGCTTTCTTT.